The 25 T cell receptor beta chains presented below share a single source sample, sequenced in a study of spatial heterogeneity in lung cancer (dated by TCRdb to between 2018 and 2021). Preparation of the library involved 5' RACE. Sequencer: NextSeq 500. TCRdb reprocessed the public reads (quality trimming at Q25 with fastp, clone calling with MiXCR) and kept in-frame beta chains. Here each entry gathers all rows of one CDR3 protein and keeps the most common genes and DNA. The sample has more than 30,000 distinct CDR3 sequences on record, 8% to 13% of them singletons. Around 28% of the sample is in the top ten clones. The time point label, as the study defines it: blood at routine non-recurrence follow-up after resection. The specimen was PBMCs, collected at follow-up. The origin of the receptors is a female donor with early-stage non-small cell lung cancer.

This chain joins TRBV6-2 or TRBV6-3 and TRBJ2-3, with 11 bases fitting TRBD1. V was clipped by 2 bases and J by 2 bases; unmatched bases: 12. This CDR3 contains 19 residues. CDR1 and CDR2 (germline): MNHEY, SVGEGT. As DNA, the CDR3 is TGTGCCAGCAGTTACCCCGGACAGGGGGCGCAACGCCCCACAGATACGCAGTATTTT. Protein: CASSYPGQGAQRPTDTQYF.

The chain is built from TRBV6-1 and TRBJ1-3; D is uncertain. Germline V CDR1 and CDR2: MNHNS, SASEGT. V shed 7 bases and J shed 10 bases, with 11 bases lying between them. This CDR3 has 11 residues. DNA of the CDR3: TGTGCCAGCACTGCACAAGGAACCATATATTTT. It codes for CASTAQGTIYF.

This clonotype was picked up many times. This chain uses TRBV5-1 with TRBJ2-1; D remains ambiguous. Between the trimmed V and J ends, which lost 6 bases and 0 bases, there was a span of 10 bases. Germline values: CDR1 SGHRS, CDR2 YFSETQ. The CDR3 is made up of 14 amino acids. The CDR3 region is CASTARDSYNEQFF. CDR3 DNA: TGCGCCAGCACTGCTCGCGACTCCTACAATGAGCAGTTCTTC.

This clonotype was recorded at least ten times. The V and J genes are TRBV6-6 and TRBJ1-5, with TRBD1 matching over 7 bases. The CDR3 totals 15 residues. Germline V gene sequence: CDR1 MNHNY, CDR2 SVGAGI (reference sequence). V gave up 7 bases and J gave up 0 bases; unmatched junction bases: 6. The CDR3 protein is CASTRTGDSNQPQHF. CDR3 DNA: TGTGCCAGCACCAGGACAGGAGATAGCAATCAGCCCCAGCATTTT.

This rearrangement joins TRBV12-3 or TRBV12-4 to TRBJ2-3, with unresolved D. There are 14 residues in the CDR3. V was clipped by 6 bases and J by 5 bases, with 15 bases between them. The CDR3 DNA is TGTGCCAGCAGCCCCGGTCTAGTTAGAGATACGCAGTATTTT. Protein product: CASSPGLVRDTQYF.

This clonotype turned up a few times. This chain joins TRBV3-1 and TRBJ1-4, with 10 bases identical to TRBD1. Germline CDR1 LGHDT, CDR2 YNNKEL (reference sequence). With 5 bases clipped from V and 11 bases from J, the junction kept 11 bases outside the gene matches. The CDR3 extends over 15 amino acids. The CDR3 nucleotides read TGTGCCAGCAGCTCCCCGGGACAGGGGATTGAGAAACTGTTTTTT. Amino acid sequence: CASSSPGQGIEKLFF.

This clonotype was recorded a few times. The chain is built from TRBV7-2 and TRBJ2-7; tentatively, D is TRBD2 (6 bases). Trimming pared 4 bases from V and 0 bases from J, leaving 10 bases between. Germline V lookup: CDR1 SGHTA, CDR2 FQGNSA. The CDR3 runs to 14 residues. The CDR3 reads CASSYRGTSYEQYF. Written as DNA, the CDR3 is TGTGCCAGCAGCTACCGGGGGACCTCCTACGAGCAGTACTTC.

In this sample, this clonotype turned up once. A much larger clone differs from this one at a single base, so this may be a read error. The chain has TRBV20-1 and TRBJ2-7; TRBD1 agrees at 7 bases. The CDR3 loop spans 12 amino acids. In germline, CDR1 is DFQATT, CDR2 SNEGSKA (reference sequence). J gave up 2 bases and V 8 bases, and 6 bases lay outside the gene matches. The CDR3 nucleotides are TGCAGTACTTCCGGGACAGCCTACGAGCAGTACTTC. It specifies CSTSGTAYEQYF.

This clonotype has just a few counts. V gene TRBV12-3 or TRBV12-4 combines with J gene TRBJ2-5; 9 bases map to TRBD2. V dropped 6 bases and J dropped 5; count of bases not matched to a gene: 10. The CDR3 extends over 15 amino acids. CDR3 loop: CASSPRRGGRETQYF. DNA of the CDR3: TGTGCCAGCAGCCCTAGGCGGGGGGGCCGGGAGACCCAGTACTTC.

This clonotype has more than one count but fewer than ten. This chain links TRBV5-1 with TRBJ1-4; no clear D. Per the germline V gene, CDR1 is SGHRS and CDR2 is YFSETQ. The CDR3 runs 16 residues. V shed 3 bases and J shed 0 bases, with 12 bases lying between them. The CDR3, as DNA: TGCGCCAGCAGCTGGAACGGCGCTTCAACTAATGAAAAACTGTTTTTT. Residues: CASSWNGASTNEKLFF.

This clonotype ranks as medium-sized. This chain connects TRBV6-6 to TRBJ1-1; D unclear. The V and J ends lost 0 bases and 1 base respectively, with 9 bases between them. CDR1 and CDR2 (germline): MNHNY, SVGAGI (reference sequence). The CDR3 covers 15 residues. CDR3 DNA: TGTGCCAGCAGTTACTCGAACTCGGGGAACACTGAAGCTTTCTTT. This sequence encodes CASSYSNSGNTEAFF.

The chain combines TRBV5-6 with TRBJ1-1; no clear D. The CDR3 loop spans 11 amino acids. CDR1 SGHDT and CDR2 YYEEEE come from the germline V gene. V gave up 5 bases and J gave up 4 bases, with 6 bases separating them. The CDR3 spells CASRAGTEAFF. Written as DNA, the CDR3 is TGTGCCAGCAGAGCGGGCACTGAAGCTTTCTTT.

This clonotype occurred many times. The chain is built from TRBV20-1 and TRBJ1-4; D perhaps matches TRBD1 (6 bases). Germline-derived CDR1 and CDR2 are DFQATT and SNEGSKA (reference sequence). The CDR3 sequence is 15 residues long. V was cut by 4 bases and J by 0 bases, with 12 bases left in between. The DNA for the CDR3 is TGCAGTGCTACCGAGGACAGTGCAACTAATGAAAAACTGTTTTTT. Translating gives CSATEDSATNEKLFF.

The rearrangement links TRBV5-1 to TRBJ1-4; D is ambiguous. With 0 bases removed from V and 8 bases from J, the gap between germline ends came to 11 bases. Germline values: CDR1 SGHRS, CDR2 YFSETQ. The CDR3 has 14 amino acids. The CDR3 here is CASSLGPPAEKLFF. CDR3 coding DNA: TGCGCCAGCAGCTTGGGTCCTCCGGCCGAAAAACTGTTTTTT.

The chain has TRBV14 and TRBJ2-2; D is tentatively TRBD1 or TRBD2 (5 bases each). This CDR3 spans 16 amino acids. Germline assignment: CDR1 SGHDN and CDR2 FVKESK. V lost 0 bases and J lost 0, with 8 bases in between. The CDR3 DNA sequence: TGTGCCAGCAGCCAAGATCTGGGGGCGAACACCGGGGAGCTGTTTTTT. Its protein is CASSQDLGANTGELFF.

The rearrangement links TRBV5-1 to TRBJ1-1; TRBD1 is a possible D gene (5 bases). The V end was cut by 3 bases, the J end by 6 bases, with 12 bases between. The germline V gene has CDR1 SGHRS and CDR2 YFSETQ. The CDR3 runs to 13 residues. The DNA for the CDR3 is TGCGCCAGCAGCTGGGGACGGTCCGCTGAAGCTTTCTTT. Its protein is CASSWGRSAEAFF. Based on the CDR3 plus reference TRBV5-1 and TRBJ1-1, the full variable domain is KAGVTQTPRYLIKTRGQQVTLSCSPISGHRSVSWYQQTPGQGLQFLFEYFSETQRNKGNFPGRFSGRQFSNSRSEMNVSTLELGDSALYLCASSWGRSAEAFFGQGTRLTVV.

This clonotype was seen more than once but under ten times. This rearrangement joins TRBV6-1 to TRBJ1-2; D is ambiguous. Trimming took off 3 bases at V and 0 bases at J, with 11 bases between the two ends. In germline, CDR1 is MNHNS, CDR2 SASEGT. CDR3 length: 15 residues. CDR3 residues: CASSDSGLANYGYTF. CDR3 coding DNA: TGTGCCAGCAGTGATTCAGGCCTAGCTAACTATGGCTACACCTTC.

CDR3 sequence reads: CASSMDWGSYNEQFF. Written as DNA, the CDR3 is TGTGCCAGCAGTATGGACTGGGGGTCTTACAATGAGCAGTTCTTC. The rearrangement links TRBV27 to TRBJ2-1, with D tentatively TRBD1 or TRBD2 (5 bases each). V gave up 5 bases and J gave up 4 bases, with 15 bases separating them. This CDR3 has 15 amino acids. Germline V gene sequence: CDR1 MNHEY, CDR2 SMNVEV (reference sequence).

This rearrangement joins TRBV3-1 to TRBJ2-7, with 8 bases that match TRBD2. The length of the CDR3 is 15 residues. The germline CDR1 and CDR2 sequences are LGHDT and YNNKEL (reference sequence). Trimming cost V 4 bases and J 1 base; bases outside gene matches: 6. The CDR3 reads CASSRGTSSSYEQYF. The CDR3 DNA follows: TGTGCCAGCAGCCGCGGGACTAGTAGTTCCTACGAGCAGTACTTC.

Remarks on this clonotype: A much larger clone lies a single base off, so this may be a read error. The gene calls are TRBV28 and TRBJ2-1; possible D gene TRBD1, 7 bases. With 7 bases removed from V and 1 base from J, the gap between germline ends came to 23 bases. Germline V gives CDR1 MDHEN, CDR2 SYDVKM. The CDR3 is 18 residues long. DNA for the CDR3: TGTGCCAGCAACCTACTCCAAGGGCGGGACAGTTCCTACAATGAGCAGTTCTTC. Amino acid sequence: CASNLLQGRDSSYNEQFF.

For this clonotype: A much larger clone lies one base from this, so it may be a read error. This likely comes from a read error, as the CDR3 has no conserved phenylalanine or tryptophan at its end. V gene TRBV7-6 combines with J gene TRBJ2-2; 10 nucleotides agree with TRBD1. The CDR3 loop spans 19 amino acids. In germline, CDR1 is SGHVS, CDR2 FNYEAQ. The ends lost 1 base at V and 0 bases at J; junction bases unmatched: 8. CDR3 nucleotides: TGTGCCAGCAGCTTAGGGGAGACAGGGGGCCACGCGAACACCGGGGAGCTGTTTTCT. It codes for CASSLGETGGHANTGELFS.

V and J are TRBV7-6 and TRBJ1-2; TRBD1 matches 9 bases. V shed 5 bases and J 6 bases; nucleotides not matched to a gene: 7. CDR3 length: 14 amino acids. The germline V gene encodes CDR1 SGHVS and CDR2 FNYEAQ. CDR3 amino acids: CASSRGQGKDGYTF. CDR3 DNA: TGTGCCAGCAGCCGGGGACAGGGAAAAGATGGCTACACCTTC.

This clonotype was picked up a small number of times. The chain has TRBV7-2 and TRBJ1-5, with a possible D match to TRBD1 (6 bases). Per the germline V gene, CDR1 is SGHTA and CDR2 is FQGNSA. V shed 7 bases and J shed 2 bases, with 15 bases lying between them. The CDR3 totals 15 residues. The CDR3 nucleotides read TGTGCCAGCAACCAAGGGGGAAACGGCAATCAGCCCCAGCATTTT. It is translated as CASNQGGNGNQPQHF.

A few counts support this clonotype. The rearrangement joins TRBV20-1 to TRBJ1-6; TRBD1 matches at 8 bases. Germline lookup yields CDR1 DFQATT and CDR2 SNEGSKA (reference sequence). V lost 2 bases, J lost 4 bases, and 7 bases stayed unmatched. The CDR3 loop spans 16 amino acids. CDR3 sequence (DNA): TGCAGTGCTAGACTTGGACAGGGTCTTTATAATTCACCCCTCCACTTT. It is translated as CSARLGQGLYNSPLHF.

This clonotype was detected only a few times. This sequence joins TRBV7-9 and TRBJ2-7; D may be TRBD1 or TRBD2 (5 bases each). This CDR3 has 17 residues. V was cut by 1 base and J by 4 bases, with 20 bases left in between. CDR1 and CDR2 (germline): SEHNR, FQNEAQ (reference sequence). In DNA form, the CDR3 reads TGTGCCAGCAGCTTAGTTCGGGGTAGGACAAGAGCTTACGAGCAGTACTTC. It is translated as CASSLVRGRTRAYEQYF.